A selection of T cell receptor beta chains follows, all from one sample in a study of T cells expressing NK-cell markers. With the 5' RACE reads reprocessed, TCRdb shows one record per CDR3 protein and no DNA. This sample's table reports about 150,000 distinct CDR3 sequences. The source material was blood T cells: a sorted CD56 or NKG2C T cell subset, CD4+ or CD8+ T cells, or bulk PBMC T cells (not recorded which). All receptors come from a woman aged 45 to 65 in good health. Each CDR3 is given with its conserved first and last residue. The order of the fields is CDR3 length, J gene, V gene, CDR3 protein.

>14|TRBJ1-1|TRBV15
CATSREGSGGEAFF
>14|TRBJ2-2|TRBV29-1
CSVVLAGGPRELFF
>15|TRBJ1-2|TRBV10-3
CAISLRVLDKRGYTF
>14|TRBJ2-7|TRBV6-5
CASKGSGRRYEQYF
>12|TRBJ2-5|TRBV19
CASRRFGETQYF
>14|TRBJ1-1|TRBV7-6
CASSSLQENTEAFF
>14|TRBJ1-1|TRBV28
CASGTERGGLEAFF
>14|TRBJ2-3|TRBV29-1
CSGRDRASTDTQYF
>15|TRBJ2-1|TRBV20-1
CSARDRGPLLNEQFF
>20|TRBJ2-6|TRBV25-1
CASSEYKVGTGSSGANVLTF
>17|TRBJ2-3|TRBV4-1
CASSQARGMGLGDTQYF
>16|TRBJ2-1|TRBV29-1
CSVEVGLAGGKGEQFF
>13|TRBJ2-7|TRBV11-2
CASSSSLYYEQYF
>15|TRBJ2-3|TRBV6-5
CASSSLAGGRDTQYF
>13|TRBJ2-5|TRBV6-5
CAIGGQSQETQYF
>15|TRBJ2-1|TRBV6-5
CASSRAGGSYNEQFF
>14|TRBJ2-1|TRBV12-3/TRBV12-4
CASSLPGLGNEQFF
>14|TRBJ2-1|TRBV2
CASTIGTSYNEQFF
>17|TRBJ2-7|TRBV9
CASSVAASGSHLSEQYF
>15|TRBJ2-7|TRBV29-1
CSVETPLAVAGEQYF
>16|TRBJ2-7|TRBV27
CASSTITSGRVWEQYF
>15|TRBJ2-1|TRBV24-1
CATSDSSPPYNEQFF
>17|TRBJ2-3|TRBV7-6
CASSSLAGGSSTDTQYF
>13|TRBJ2-7|TRBV20-1
CSGGNRVNYEQYF
>14|TRBJ2-1|TRBV15
CATRQKQDHNEQFF
>16|TRBJ2-1|TRBV11-2
CASSLAEGGFYNEQFF
>13|TRBJ2-7|TRBV19
CASTGPPGYEQYF
>16|TRBJ1-2|TRBV11-3
CASSLGPDEGNYGYTF
>12|TRBJ2-3|TRBV3-1
CASSQGADTQYF
>15|TRBJ1-2|TRBV4-1
CASSQGQDYVHGYTF
>16|TRBJ2-7|TRBV2
CASMGTGPQKIYEQYF
>14|TRBJ2-5|TRBV27
CASSLSTLGETQYF
>17|TRBJ2-5|TRBV20-1
CSARDRAGVRPKETQYF
>18|TRBJ2-3|TRBV12-3/TRBV12-4
CASSLGLAGSWGTDTQYF
>13|TRBJ1-1|TRBV2
CASSEGLGGKAFF
>14|TRBJ1-1|TRBV7-9
CASSPAGLGTEAFF
>13|TRBJ2-3|TRBV6-4
CASSDLVGDTQYF
>15|TRBJ1-4|TRBV7-9
CASSPSTGENEKLFF
>14|TRBJ2-1|TRBV24-1
CATSVSGVYNEQFF
>15|TRBJ2-7|TRBV20-1
CSARDGREGFYEQYF
>16|TRBJ2-1|TRBV3-1
CASSQETSGRFYEQFF
>13|TRBJ2-7|TRBV30
CAWSTGDWVEQYF
>13|TRBJ2-4|TRBV19
CASSISGKNIQYF
>15|TRBJ1-3|TRBV27
CASSLNSGSGNTIYF
>15|TRBJ2-7|TRBV15
CATSRGREVGYEQYF
>16|TRBJ2-5|TRBV12-3/TRBV12-4
CASSLFATGGKETQYF
>14|TRBJ2-7|TRBV29-1
CSVEDRGEAYEQYF
>14|TRBJ2-1|TRBV11-3
CASSHRLAYNEQFF
>13|TRBJ2-3|TRBV27
CASSTEVADTQYF
>12|TRBJ1-1|TRBV29-1
CSVGQGNPEAFF
>14|TRBJ1-1|TRBV5-1
CASSLLSGGTEAFF
>13|TRBJ2-7|TRBV19
CASSIDLEDEQYF
>12|TRBJ1-1|TRBV6-1
CASSESGDEAFF
>16|TRBJ1-2|TRBV27
CASSLYGDTSNYGYTF
>13|TRBJ2-7|TRBV24-1
CATSDRDRDEQYF
>17|TRBJ1-6|TRBV7-8
CASRDRAHSSYNSPLHF
>16|TRBJ2-4|TRBV18
CASSPPVVWGKNIQYF
>11|TRBJ2-7|TRBV29-1
CSARGSYEQYF
>17|TRBJ2-2|TRBV19
CASSTPAGGPDTGELFF
>14|TRBJ2-7|TRBV27
CASSYSPGGYEQYF